This is a list of T cell receptor beta chains from one sample in a study of naive CD8 T cells in extremely preterm neonates. Clones were sequenced by immunoSEQ multiplex PCR, and TCRdb holds only the in-frame ones, with some missing. The sample includes tens of thousands of clones, about nine tenths seen only once; the top ten take 0.8% to 0.95%. The sample consisted of naive CD8+ T cells from cord blood. Receptors were obtained from a boy who was born preterm. The CDR3 runs from the conserved cysteine through the conserved F or W. D genes are given only for firm matches. The listing skips clone size in some rows; elsewhere it reads once, few, many or a size class.

J gene,clone size,D gene,V gene,CDR3 protein,CDR3 DNA
TRBJ2-7,NA,NA,TRBV6-6,CASSYVSSPGEQYF,TGTGCCAGCAGTTACGTCTCTAGCCCCGGCGAGCAGTACTTC
TRBJ2-3,NA,NA,TRBV4-1,CASSQVHTDTQYF,TGCGCCAGCAGCCAAGTTCACACAGATACGCAGTATTTT
TRBJ2-7,NA,TRBD1,TRBV9,CASSRDSSYEQYF,TGTGCCAGCAGCCGGGACAGCTCCTACGAGCAGTACTTC
TRBJ2-7,NA,NA,TRBV29-1,CSVEEGYEQYF,TGCAGCGTTGAAGAGGGTTACGAGCAGTACTTC
TRBJ2-2,NA,NA,TRBV5-5,CASSLGAGTGELFF,TGTGCCAGCAGCCTCGGGGCAGGGACCGGGGAGCTGTTTTTT
TRBJ1-2,NA,NA,TRBV6-5,CASSYTANYGYTF,TGTGCCAGCAGTTACACAGCTAACTATGGCTACACCTTC
TRBJ1-6,NA,NA,TRBV6-4,CASRQNNSPLHF,TGTGCCAGCAGACAAAATAATTCACCCCTCCACTTT
TRBJ1-2,NA,NA,TRBV10-3,CAISGETVVYGYTF,TGTGCCATCAGTGGGGAAACAGTCGTATATGGCTACACCTTC
TRBJ2-2,NA,NA,TRBV7-9,CASSFTNTGELFF,TGTGCCAGCAGCTTCACGAACACCGGGGAGCTGTTTTTT
TRBJ2-3,NA,NA,TRBV9,CASSIRGPDTQYF,TGTGCCAGCAGCATCCGGGGGCCAGATACGCAGTATTTT
TRBJ2-1,NA,NA,TRBV9,CASSPAGAAYNEQFF,TGTGCCAGCAGCCCGGCGGGGGCTGCCTACAATGAGCAGTTCTTC
TRBJ2-7,NA,NA,TRBV4-1,CASTGTSTYEQYF,TGCGCCAGCACCGGGACTTCTACCTACGAGCAGTACTTC
TRBJ2-7,few,NA,TRBV4-1,CASSRDTYEQYF,TGCGCCAGCAGCCGGGACACCTACGAGCAGTACTTC
TRBJ2-7,NA,NA,TRBV6-6,CASRDTYEQYF,TGTGCCAGCAGGGACACCTACGAGCAGTACTTC
TRBJ2-6,NA,NA,TRBV21-1,CASSKGTGVGANVLTF,TGTGCCAGCAGCAAAGGGACAGGGGTTGGGGCCAACGTCCTGACTTTC
TRBJ2-7,NA,NA,TRBV30,CAWSDKNSYEQYF,TGTGCCTGGAGTGACAAAAACTCCTACGAGCAGTACTTC
TRBJ1-2,NA,NA,TRBV7-9,CASSLVGGTYGYTF,TGTGCCAGCAGCTTAGTGGGAGGGACCTATGGCTACACCTTC
TRBJ2-1,NA,TRBD2,TRBV30,CAWSPLAGYNEQFF,TGTGCCTGGAGTCCGCTAGCGGGATACAATGAGCAGTTCTTC
TRBJ2-7,NA,NA,TRBV7-3,CASSFYEQYF,TGTGCCAGCAGCTTCTACGAGCAGTACTTC
TRBJ2-1,once,NA,TRBV7-9,CASSFSGNEQFF,TGTGCCAGCAGCTTTAGCGGCAATGAGCAGTTCTTC
TRBJ1-4,NA,TRBD1,TRBV7-2,CASSSGTGGTNEKLFF,TGTGCCAGCAGCTCCGGGACAGGGGGCACTAATGAAAAACTGTTTTTT
TRBJ2-7,NA,NA,TRBV6-5,CASRGHYEQYF,TGTGCCAGCAGGGGACACTACGAGCAGTACTTC
TRBJ2-3,NA,TRBD2,TRBV15,CATSSTSGKSTDTQYF,TGTGCCACCAGCAGCACTAGCGGTAAAAGCACAGATACGCAGTATTTT
TRBJ1-1,once,TRBD1,TRBV7-2,CASSLTGGTEAFF,TGTGCCAGCAGCTTGACAGGGGGCACTGAAGCTTTCTTT
TRBJ1-3,few,TRBD1,TRBV19,CASSTGGSGNTIYF,TGTGCCAGTAGTACAGGGGGCTCTGGAAACACCATATATTTT
TRBJ1-4,NA,NA,TRBV7-9,CASSPRALEKLFF,TGTGCCAGCAGCCCCAGGGCGCTTGAAAAACTGTTTTTT
TRBJ2-7,NA,TRBD2,TRBV2,CASSSPSGSYEQYF,TGTGCCAGCAGCTCCCCTAGCGGCTCCTACGAGCAGTACTTC
TRBJ1-2,few,TRBD1,TRBV5-1,CASSFDREGNYGYTF,TGCGCCAGCAGCTTCGACAGGGAGGGTAACTATGGCTACACCTTC
TRBJ1-6,NA,NA,TRBV4-3,CASSHNSPLHF,TGCGCCAGCAGCCATAATTCACCCCTCCACTTT
TRBJ2-5,NA,NA,TRBV11-3,CASSLEPSGRAETQYF,TGTGCCAGCAGCTTAGAACCGTCGGGCAGGGCAGAGACCCAGTACTTC
TRBJ2-3,NA,NA,TRBV7-7,CASSFSGADTQYF,TGTGCTAGCAGCTTCTCAGGGGCAGATACGCAGTATTTT
TRBJ2-7,NA,NA,TRBV6-5,CASSYRTKYEQYF,TGTGCCAGCAGTTACCGGACAAAATACGAGCAGTACTTC
TRBJ2-7,NA,TRBD1,TRBV5-1,CASSLAGGSYEQYF,TGCGCCAGCAGCTTGGCAGGGGGCTCCTACGAGCAGTACTTC
TRBJ2-1,NA,NA,TRBV5-1,CASSLNNEQFF,TGCGCCAGCAGCTTGAACAATGAGCAGTTCTTC
TRBJ2-7,NA,NA,TRBV2,CASTTGRGEQYF,TGTGCCAGCACAACAGGGAGAGGCGAGCAGTACTTC
TRBJ1-5,NA,TRBD1,TRBV6-5,CASSLTGGNQPQHF,TGTGCCAGCAGTCTGACAGGGGGCAATCAGCCCCAGCATTTT
TRBJ2-3,NA,TRBD2,TRBV9,CASSVGSGGATDTQYF,TGTGCCAGCAGCGTAGGTAGCGGGGGGGCCACAGATACGCAGTATTTT
TRBJ2-1,NA,TRBD2,TRBV7-9,CASSPTSGGDRDEQFF,TGTGCCAGCAGCCCAACTAGCGGGGGGGATCGGGATGAGCAGTTCTTC
TRBJ2-1,NA,TRBD1,TRBV5-1,CASSRDRAYNEQFF,TGCGCCAGCAGCCGGGACAGGGCCTACAATGAGCAGTTCTTC
TRBJ2-3,NA,TRBD2,TRBV27,CASSSGLAGGTQYF,TGTGCCAGCAGTTCGGGACTAGCGGGGGGTACGCAGTATTTT
TRBJ1-1,NA,NA,TRBV11-2,CASSEVNTEAFF,TGTGCCAGCAGCGAGGTGAACACTGAAGCTTTCTTT
TRBJ1-2,NA,NA,TRBV21-1,CASSKMVNYGYTF,TGTGCCAGCAGCAAAATGGTTAACTATGGCTACACCTTC
TRBJ1-2,NA,NA,TRBV29-1,CSVGQSTGYTF,TGCAGCGTTGGACAGTCTACTGGCTACACCTTC
TRBJ2-3,NA,NA,TRBV13,CASSLSRATDTQYF,TGTGCCAGCAGCTTAAGCAGGGCCACAGATACGCAGTATTTT
TRBJ2-1,NA,TRBD2,TRBV30,CAWSVGGAYNEQFF,TGTGCCTGGAGTGTCGGGGGGGCCTACAATGAGCAGTTCTTC